These 6 T cell receptor beta chains were sequenced from one sample in a study of T cell responses to AZD1222 COVID-19 vaccine. Clones were sequenced by immunoSEQ multiplex PCR, and TCRdb holds only the in-frame ones, with some missing. The sample lists approximately 270,000 clones, approximately 94% occurring once. The sample was peripheral blood, taken 28 days after the second AZD1222 dose. The receptor set was obtained from an adult who received the AZD1222 COVID-19 vaccine.

This clone has a handful of counts. V usage is TRBV9 and J usage is TRBJ2-1, with 7 bases identical to TRBD2. The V segment lost 2 bases and the J segment 6 bases; nucleotides outside the gene matches: 8. The CDR3 is 15 residues long. Germline V gives CDR1 SGDLS, CDR2 YYNGEE. CDR3 loop: CASSVAGRGSNEQFF. DNA for the CDR3: TGTGCCAGCAGCGTTGCCGGGCGGGGGTCCAATGAGCAGTTCTTC. Using reference TRBV9 and TRBJ2-1 for the parts outside the CDR3, the full variable domain is DSGVTQTPKHLITATGQRVTLRCSPRSGDLSVYWYQQSLDQGLQFLIQYYNGEERAKGNILERFSAQQFPDLHSELNLSSLELGDSALYFCASSVAGRGSNEQFFGPGTRLTVL.

The chain combines TRBV5-1 with TRBJ1-5; the D is unclear. CDR1 and CDR2 from the germline V gene are SGHRS and YFSETQ. V was clipped by 4 bases and J by 0 bases, with 14 bases between them. The CDR3 is 16 amino acids. The CDR3 coding sequence is TGCGCCAGCAGCCTGGGAAACGGAATTAGCAATCAGCCCCAGCATTTT. It yields the protein CASSLGNGISNQPQHF.

This chain uses TRBV5-1 with TRBJ1-1; no clear D. The CDR3 has 13 residues. Germline-derived CDR1 and CDR2 are SGHRS and YFSETQ. Trimming cost V 4 bases and J 4 bases, with 11 bases left between them. CDR3 coding DNA: TGCGCCAGCAGCCCCATGGGGAGCACTGAAGCTTTCTTT. Its protein product is CASSPMGSTEAFF. The full variable domain, in which reference TRBV5-1 and TRBJ1-1 provide the parts outside the CDR3, is KAGVTQTPRYLIKTRGQQVTLSCSPISGHRSVSWYQQTPGQGLQFLFEYFSETQRNKGNFPGRFSGRQFSNSRSEMNVSTLELGDSALYLCASSPMGSTEAFFGQGTRLTVV.

J is TRBJ1-5 and V is TRBV7-2; no clear D. This CDR3 spans 15 amino acids. Germline V gene lookup returns CDR1 SGHTA and CDR2 FQGNSA. Trimming took 5 bases from V and 5 from J, leaving 16 bases between them. CDR3 protein: CASSQWAGRDQPQHF. In nucleotides, the CDR3 is TGTGCCAGCAGCCAGTGGGCAGGTCGGGATCAGCCCCAGCATTTT.

This clone was observed once. V gene TRBV28 combines with J gene TRBJ1-5; the D is unclear. The CDR3 totals 12 residues. Trimming took 2 bases from V and 9 from J, leaving 8 bases between them. Germline CDR1 MDHEN, CDR2 SYDVKM. In DNA, the CDR3 is TGTGCCAGCAGTTTAGAGGATGCGCCCCAGCATTTT. Amino acid sequence: CASSLEDAPQHF.

V usage is TRBV19 and J usage is TRBJ1-4; 8 nucleotides agree with TRBD1. The CDR3 runs 15 residues. CDR1 LNHDA and CDR2 SQIVND come from the germline V gene (reference sequence). J was trimmed by 7 bases and V by 10 bases; bases with no gene match: 14. CDR3 bases: TGTGCCACGTCAAACAGGGGGGGAATCGGTGAAAAACTGTTTTTT. It specifies CATSNRGGIGEKLFF.